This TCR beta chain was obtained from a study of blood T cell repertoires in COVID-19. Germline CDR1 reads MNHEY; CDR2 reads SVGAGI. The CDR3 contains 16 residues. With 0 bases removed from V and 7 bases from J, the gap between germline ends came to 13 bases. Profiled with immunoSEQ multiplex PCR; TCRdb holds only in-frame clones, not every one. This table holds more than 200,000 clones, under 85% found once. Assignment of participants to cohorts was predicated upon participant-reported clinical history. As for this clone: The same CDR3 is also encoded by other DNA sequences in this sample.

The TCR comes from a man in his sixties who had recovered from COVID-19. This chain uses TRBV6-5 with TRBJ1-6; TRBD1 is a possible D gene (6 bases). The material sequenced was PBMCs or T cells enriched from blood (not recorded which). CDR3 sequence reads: CASSYSGQGYNSPLHF. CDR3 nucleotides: TGTGCCAGCAGTTACTCGGGACAAGGATACAATTCACCCCTCCACTTT.